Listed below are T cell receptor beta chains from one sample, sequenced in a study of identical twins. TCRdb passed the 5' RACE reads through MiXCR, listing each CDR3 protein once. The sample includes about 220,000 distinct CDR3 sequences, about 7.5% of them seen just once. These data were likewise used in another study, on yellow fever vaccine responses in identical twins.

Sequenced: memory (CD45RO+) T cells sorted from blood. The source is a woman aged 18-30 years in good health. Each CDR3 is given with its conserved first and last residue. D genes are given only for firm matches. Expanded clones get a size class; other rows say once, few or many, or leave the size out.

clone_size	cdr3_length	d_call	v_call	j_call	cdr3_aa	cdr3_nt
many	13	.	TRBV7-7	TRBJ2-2	CASSFSGSGELFF	TGTGCTAGCAGCTTCTCCGGATCCGGGGAGCTGTTTTTT
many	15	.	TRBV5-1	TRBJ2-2	CASSLGSWNTGELFF	TGCGCCAGCAGCTTGGGGTCTTGGAACACCGGGGAGCTGTTTTTT
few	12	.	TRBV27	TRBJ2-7	CASSFVGFEQYF	TGTGCCAGCAGTTTTGTGGGGTTCGAGCAGTACTTC
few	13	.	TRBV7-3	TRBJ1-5	CASSPSVDQPQHF	TGTGCCAGCAGCCCCTCGGTGGATCAGCCCCAGCATTTT
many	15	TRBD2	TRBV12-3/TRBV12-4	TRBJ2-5	CASSLASGMRETQYF	TGTGCCAGCAGTTTGGCTAGCGGGATGAGGGAGACCCAGTACTTC
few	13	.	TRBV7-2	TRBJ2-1	CASNPPTGNEQFF	TGTGCCAGCAATCCTCCCACCGGCAATGAGCAGTTCTTC
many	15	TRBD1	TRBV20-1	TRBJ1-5	CSAISGTGRAQPQHF	TGCAGTGCTATTTCCGGGACAGGGAGAGCTCAGCCCCAGCATTTT
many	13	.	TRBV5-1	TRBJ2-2	CASRETNTGELFF	TGCGCCAGCAGGGAGACGAACACCGGGGAGCTGTTTTTT
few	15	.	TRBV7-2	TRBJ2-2	CASSLGRTNTGELFF	TGTGCCAGCAGCTTAGGACGGACGAACACCGGGGAGCTGTTTTTT
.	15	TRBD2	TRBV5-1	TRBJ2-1	CASGVRGDSGLGQFF	TGCGCCAGCGGCGTTCGGGGGGACTCAGGCTTAGGGCAGTTCTTC
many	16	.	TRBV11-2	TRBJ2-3	CASSLVGGGGADTQYF	TGTGCCAGCAGCTTAGTTGGAGGGGGTGGCGCAGATACGCAGTATTTT
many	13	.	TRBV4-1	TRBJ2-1	CASSQGSINEQFF	TGCGCCAGCAGCCAAGGATCAATCAATGAGCAGTTCTTC
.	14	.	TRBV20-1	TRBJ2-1	CSASRDFSYNEQFF	TGCAGTGCTAGTCGGGACTTCAGCTACAATGAGCAGTTCTTC
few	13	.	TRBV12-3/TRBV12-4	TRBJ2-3	CASSLIGADTQYF	TGTGCCAGCAGCCTTATAGGGGCGGATACGCAGTATTTT
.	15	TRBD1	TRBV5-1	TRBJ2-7	CASSLQGTSSYEQYF	TGCGCCAGCAGCTTACAGGGGACGAGCTCCTACGAGCAGTACTTC
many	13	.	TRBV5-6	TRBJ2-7	CASSLDRSYEQYF	TGTGCTAGCAGCTTAGACAGGTCCTACGAGCAGTACTTC
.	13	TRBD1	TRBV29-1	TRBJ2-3	CSVPGQVTDTQYF	TGCAGCGTACCGGGACAGGTCACAGATACGCAGTATTTT
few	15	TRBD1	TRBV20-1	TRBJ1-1	CSAIRGQGGRTEAFF	TGCAGTGCTATAAGGGGGCAGGGAGGACGGACTGAAGCTTTCTTT
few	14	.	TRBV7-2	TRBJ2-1	CASSKGGSYNEQFF	TGTGCCAGCAGCAAGGGCGGCTCCTACAATGAGCAGTTCTTC
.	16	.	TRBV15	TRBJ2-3	CATSRDQDKGTDTQYF	TGTGCCACCAGCAGAGATCAGGATAAAGGCACAGATACGCAGTATTTT
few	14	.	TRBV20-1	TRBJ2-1	CSASRLASYNEQFF	TGCAGTGCTAGTAGGCTAGCGAGTTACAATGAGCAGTTCTTC
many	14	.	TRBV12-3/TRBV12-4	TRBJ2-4	CASSLSGGLNIQYF	TGTGCCAGCAGTTTGAGTGGGGGGCTAAACATTCAGTACTTC
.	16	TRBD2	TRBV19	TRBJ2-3	CASSILAGGLGDTQYF	TGTGCCAGTAGTATACTAGCGGGGGGCCTGGGGGATACGCAGTATTTT
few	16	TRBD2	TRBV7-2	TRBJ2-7	CASSQTSGWSSYEQYF	TGTGCCAGCAGCCAAACTAGCGGATGGAGCTCCTACGAGCAGTACTTC
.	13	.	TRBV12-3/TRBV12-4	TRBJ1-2	CASSLVEAYGYTF	TGTGCCAGCAGTTTGGTCGAGGCCTATGGCTACACCTTC
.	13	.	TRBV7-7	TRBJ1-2	CASSRGSDYGYTF	TGTGCTAGCAGCCGTGGATCTGATTATGGCTACACCTTC
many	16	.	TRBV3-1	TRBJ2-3	CASSQGLPGTTDTQYF	TGTGCCAGCAGCCAAGGCTTACCCGGGACCACAGATACGCAGTATTTT
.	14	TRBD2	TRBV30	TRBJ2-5	CAWSLAGGGETQYF	TGTGCCTGGAGCCTAGCGGGAGGAGGAGAGACCCAGTACTTC
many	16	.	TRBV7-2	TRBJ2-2	CASSLLGGGSTGELFF	TGTGCCAGCAGCTTGCTGGGTGGGGGTTCCACCGGGGAGCTGTTTTTT
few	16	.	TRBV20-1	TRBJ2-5	CSAPPRDAKRSETQYF	TGCAGTGCCCCACCCCGGGACGCTAAACGTAGTGAGACCCAGTACTTC
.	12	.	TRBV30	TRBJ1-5	CAWSDSNQPQHF	TGTGCCTGGAGTGACAGCAATCAGCCCCAGCATTTT
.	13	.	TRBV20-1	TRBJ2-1	CSARTHANNEQFF	TGCAGTGCCAGGACCCATGCCAACAATGAGCAGTTCTTC
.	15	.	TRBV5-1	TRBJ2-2	CASSWEKGATGELFF	TGCGCCAGCAGCTGGGAAAAAGGGGCCACCGGGGAGCTGTTTTTT
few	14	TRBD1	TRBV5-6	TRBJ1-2	CASSLVKGAGGYTF	TGTGCCAGCAGCTTGGTCAAGGGGGCGGGAGGCTACACCTTC
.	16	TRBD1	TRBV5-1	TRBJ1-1	CASSLAPTGVNTEAFF	TGCGCCAGCAGCTTGGCCCCGACAGGGGTGAACACTGAAGCTTTCTTT
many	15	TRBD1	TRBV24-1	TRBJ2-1	CATSDSGTGPSEQFF	TGTGCCACCAGTGACTCCGGGACAGGGCCCTCCGAGCAGTTCTTC
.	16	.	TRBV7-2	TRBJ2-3	CASSLPKGRGLDTQYF	TGTGCCAGCAGCTTACCAAAAGGACGGGGGTTGGATACGCAGTATTTT
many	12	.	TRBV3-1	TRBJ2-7	CASSQRSSEQYF	TGTGCCAGCAGCCAAAGATCGTCCGAGCAGTACTTC
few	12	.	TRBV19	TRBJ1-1	CASSSPEGIVFF	TGTGCCAGTAGTTCCCCGGAGGGGATTGTTTTCTTT
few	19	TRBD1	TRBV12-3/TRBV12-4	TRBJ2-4	CASKPDRGFTNGSKNIQYF	TGTGCCAGCAAACCGGACAGGGGATTTACTAATGGGTCCAAAAACATTCAGTACTTC
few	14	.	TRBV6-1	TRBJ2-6	CASSHTSGANVLTF	TGTGCCAGCAGCCACACCTCTGGGGCCAACGTCCTGACTTTC
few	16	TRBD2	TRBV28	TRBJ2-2	CASLPNGGANTGELFF	TGTGCCAGCCTGCCTAATGGGGGGGCGAACACCGGGGAGCTGTTTTTT
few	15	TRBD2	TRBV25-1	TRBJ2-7	CASSGTSSGPYEQYF	TGTGCCAGCAGTGGCACCTCTAGCGGTCCCTACGAGCAGTACTTC
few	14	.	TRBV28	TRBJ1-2	CASSRSQGFGGYTF	TGTGCCAGCAGCCGGTCGCAGGGCTTCGGTGGCTACACCTTC
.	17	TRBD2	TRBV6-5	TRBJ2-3	CASSYYGTSGIVDTQYF	TGTGCCAGCAGTTATTATGGGACTAGCGGGATTGTCGATACGCAGTATTTT
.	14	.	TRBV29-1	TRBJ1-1	CSVYGTKGDTEAFF	TGCAGCGTTTATGGGACCAAAGGGGACACTGAAGCTTTCTTT
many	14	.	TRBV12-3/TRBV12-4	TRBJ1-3	CASSRSAQGNTIYF	TGTGCCAGCAGCCGCAGCGCACAGGGAAACACCATATATTTT
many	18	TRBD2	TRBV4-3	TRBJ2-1	CASSQDGLAGGGYNEQFF	TGCGCCAGCAGCCAAGACGGGTTAGCGGGAGGCGGGTACAATGAGCAGTTCTTC
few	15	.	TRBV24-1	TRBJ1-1	CATSDAGTGATEAFF	TGTGCCACCAGTGATGCCGGGACGGGCGCCACTGAAGCTTTCTTT
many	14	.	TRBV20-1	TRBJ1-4	CSARESLLGEKLFF	TGCAGTGCTAGAGAATCTCTACTGGGGGAAAAACTGTTTTTT
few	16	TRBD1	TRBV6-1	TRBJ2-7	CASSSYLGQGTYEQYF	TGTGCCAGCAGCTCGTACCTGGGACAGGGTACCTACGAGCAGTACTTC
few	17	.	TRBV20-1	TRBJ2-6	CSARDLQALGGANVLTF	TGCAGTGCTAGAGATCTACAGGCTTTAGGTGGGGCCAACGTCCTGACTTTC
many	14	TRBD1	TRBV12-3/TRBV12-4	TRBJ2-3	CASSIRQGADTQYF	TGTGCCAGCAGTATTCGCCAGGGGGCTGATACGCAGTATTTT
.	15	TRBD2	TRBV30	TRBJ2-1	CAWRRSGGPYNEQFF	TGTGCCTGGCGGCGTAGCGGGGGCCCCTACAATGAGCAGTTCTTC
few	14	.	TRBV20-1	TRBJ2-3	CSARPGASTDTQYF	TGCAGTGCTAGACCCGGAGCAAGCACAGATACGCAGTATTTT